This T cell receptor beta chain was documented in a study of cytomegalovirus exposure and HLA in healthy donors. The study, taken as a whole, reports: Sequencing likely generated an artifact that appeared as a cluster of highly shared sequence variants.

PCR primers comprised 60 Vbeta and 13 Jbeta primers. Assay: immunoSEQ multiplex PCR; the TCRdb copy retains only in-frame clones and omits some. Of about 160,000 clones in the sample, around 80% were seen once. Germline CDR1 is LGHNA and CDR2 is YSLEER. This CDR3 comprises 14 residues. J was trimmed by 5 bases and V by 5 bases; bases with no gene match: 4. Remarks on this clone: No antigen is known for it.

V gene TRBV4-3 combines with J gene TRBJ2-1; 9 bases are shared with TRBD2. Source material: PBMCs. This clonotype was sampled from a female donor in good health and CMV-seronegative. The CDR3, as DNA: TGCGCCAGCAGCGGAGCGGGGGGAAACAATGAGCAGTTCTTC. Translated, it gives CASSGAGGNNEQFF.